This entry lists 4 T cell receptor beta chains sequenced from one sample in a study of tumor-infiltrating lymphocytes in oesophageal squamous cell carcinoma. TCRdb re-called the PCR reads through MiXCR, storing one row per CDR3 protein. This repertoire shows more than 9,500 distinct CDR3 sequences, approximately 50% found once; its top ten account for approximately 14%. Sample: normal esophageal tissue next to the tumor. Source of these receptors: a male donor with esophageal squamous cell carcinoma.

This chain's CDR3 is CASTSTDTQYF. CDR3 in DNA: TGTGCCAGCACCTCCACAGATACGCAGTATTTT. The chain carries TRBV12-3 or TRBV12-4 and TRBJ2-3; unclear D gene. V gave up 7 bases and J gave up 2 bases, with 4 bases separating them. The CDR3 has 11 amino acids.

The chain couples TRBV6-1 to TRBJ2-4; 11 bases fit TRBD2. The J call is uncertain, as TRBJ2-1 better fits the DNA end. Germline V gene data show CDR1 as MNHNS and CDR2 as SASEGT. The CDR3 consists of 16 residues. Here the CDR3 DNA reads TGTGCCAGCAGTGCCAGACTAGCGGGGAACTACAATGAGCAGTTCTTC. This encodes CASSARLAGNYNEQFF.

The sample holds a few counts of this clonotype. The rearrangement joins TRBV6-6 to TRBJ2-5; TRBD2 is a possible D gene (6 bases). The CDR3 contains 15 residues. Trimming cost V 2 bases and J 5 bases, with 15 bases left between them. The V gene's germline CDR1 is MNHNY and CDR2 SVGAGI (reference sequence). In nucleotides, the CDR3 is TGTGCCAGCAGTTACGGCGCGGGATCCGGGGAGACCCAGTACTTC. The encoded protein is CASSYGAGSGETQYF.

This clonotype was observed a few times. The chain joins TRBV4-2 to TRBJ2-4; 8 bases match TRBD2. The junction had 13 bases not matched to a gene; V was cut back by 8 bases and J by 7 bases. Germline CDR1 LGHNA, CDR2 YNFKEQ. CDR3 length: 15 amino acids. The CDR3 loop reads CASSSNSGDLNIQYF. Here the CDR3 DNA reads TGTGCCAGCTCCTCGAATAGCGGGGACTTGAACATTCAGTACTTC.